This is a list of T cell receptor beta chains from one sample in a study of blood T cells in healthy people across ages. One entry per CDR3 protein results from TCRdb running MiXCR on the 5' RACE reads. The table lists around 870,000 distinct CDR3 sequences, 29% of them singletons. Source material: blood. The receptors were gathered from a woman over 75 in good health. Both conserved end residues are trimmed from each CDR3.

J gene	V gene	CDR3 protein
TRBJ1-6	TRBV3-1	ASSHRTGVYNSPLH
TRBJ1-1	TRBV18	ASSPPGKGTEAF
TRBJ2-2	TRBV7-2	ASSSVPTGELF
TRBJ1-2	TRBV5-6	ASSLGGQEIYT
TRBJ2-5	TRBV7-2	ASSWGLGTETQY
TRBJ2-2	TRBV12-3/TRBV12-4	ASSKQNTGELF
TRBJ2-3	TRBV6-2/TRBV6-3	ASSRGRITDTQY
TRBJ2-5	TRBV20-1	SATDRGRGETQY
TRBJ1-1	TRBV3-1	ASSPPPFGRYMNTEAF
TRBJ2-3	TRBV11-3	ASSLGREGFLSTDTQY
TRBJ1-1	TRBV30	AWTEGHTEAF
.	TRBV29-1	SVEVWQGAYEQY
TRBJ1-2	TRBV24-1	ATSRDGNYGYT